A single sample is the source of the 21 T cell receptor beta chains below, sequenced in a study of blood T cell repertoires in COVID-19. TCRdb keeps only in-frame clones here, not all; method: immunoSEQ multiplex PCR. The sample lists tens of thousands of clones, approximately 82% occurring once. Specimen: peripheral blood. These receptors all stem from a man aged 45-65 years with active COVID-19.

This chain links TRBV7-3 with TRBJ2-7; 13 bases agree with TRBD2. The V gene end was trimmed by 5 bases and the J gene end by 4 bases; junction bases not matched to a gene: 14. There are 18 residues in the CDR3. Germline V gene sequence: CDR1 SGHTA, CDR2 FQGTGA. This CDR3 is CASSPEGRTSGSRYEQYF. The CDR3 coding sequence is TGTGCCAGCAGCCCAGAGGGTCGGACTAGCGGGAGTCGGTACGAGCAGTACTTC.

The rearrangement joins TRBV7-2 to TRBJ2-3; 8 bases are shared with TRBD2. Per germline, CDR1 SGHTA and CDR2 FQGNSA. After removal of 0 bases from V and 6 bases from J, the junction contained 8 bases not matched to a gene. The CDR3 is 16 residues long. CDR3 loop: CASSLAGAREGDTQYF. Here the CDR3 DNA reads TGTGCCAGCAGCTTAGCGGGGGCCCGGGAGGGGGATACGCAGTATTTT.

This chain uses TRBV5-1 with TRBJ1-2; no definite D call. Trimming removed 4 bases from V and 6 bases from J, with 13 bases in between. Looked up from germline, CDR1 is SGHRS and CDR2 is YFSETQ. This CDR3 has 13 residues. The CDR3, as DNA: TGCGCCAGCAGCCTCCTGAGGAGGGATGGCTACACCTTC. This sequence encodes CASSLLRRDGYTF. The full variable domain, completed using reference TRBV5-1 and TRBJ1-2, is KAGVTQTPRYLIKTRGQQVTLSCSPISGHRSVSWYQQTPGQGLQFLFEYFSETQRNKGNFPGRFSGRQFSNSRSEMNVSTLELGDSALYLCASSLLRRDGYTFGSGTRLTVV.

The gene calls are TRBV4-3 and TRBJ1-4; D ambiguous. V lost 0 bases and J 1 base, leaving 9 bases between the germline ends. This CDR3 has 16 residues. Germline V gene sequence: CDR1 LGHNA, CDR2 YSLEER. CDR3 sequence (DNA): TGCGCCAGCAGCCAAGAGATGGGGAGAACTAATGAAAAACTGTTTTTT. Its protein product is CASSQEMGRTNEKLFF.

The rearrangement joins TRBV7-6 to TRBJ1-3; 8 bases line up with TRBD1. The V and J ends lost 4 bases and 0 bases, in that order; junction bases with no gene match: 11. There are 18 residues in the CDR3. Germline CDR1 reads SGHVS; CDR2 reads FNYEAQ. The CDR3 DNA sequence: TGTGCCAGCAGCTCCCGACAGGGGCTCGCCTTCTCTGGAAACACCATATATTTT. It translates to CASSSRQGLAFSGNTIYF.

The rearrangement uses TRBV5-1 and TRBJ1-1; 10 bases map to TRBD1. This CDR3 has 14 residues. After removal of 4 bases from V and 4 bases from J, the junction contained 4 bases not matched to a gene. Germline CDR1 and CDR2: SGHRS and YFSETQ. The CDR3: CASSPGTGATEAFF. CDR3 DNA: TGCGCCAGCAGCCCCGGGACAGGGGCCACTGAAGCTTTCTTT.

This clone was seen more than once but under ten times. The chain is built from TRBV5-1 and TRBJ1-6; D might be TRBD1 (6 bases). Trimming took off 0 bases at V and 7 bases at J, with 14 bases between the two ends. CDR3 length: 16 amino acids. Germline lookup yields CDR1 SGHRS and CDR2 YFSETQ. The CDR3 bases are TGCGCCAGCAGCTTGGGTGTGCAGGGGCTGAATTCACCCCTCCACTTT. Translated: CASSLGVQGLNSPLHF.

The V and J genes are TRBV6-2 or TRBV6-3 and TRBJ2-3, with 10 bases lining up with TRBD2. Per germline, CDR1 MNHEY and CDR2 SVGEGT. After removal of 4 bases from V and 6 bases from J, the junction contained 10 bases not matched to a gene. The CDR3 covers 16 residues. Here the CDR3 reads CASSSSKRGGTDTQYF. CDR3 nucleotides: TGTGCCAGCAGTTCCTCGAAGCGGGGGGGAACGGATACGCAGTATTTT.

The chain employs TRBV9 and TRBJ2-7, with TRBD1 identical over 7 bases. The ends lost 7 bases at V and 2 bases at J; junction bases unmatched: 3. Germline assignment: CDR1 SGDLS and CDR2 YYNGEE. CDR3 length: 12 residues. The chain's CDR3 is CASGTEAYEQYF. The CDR3 nucleotides read TGTGCCAGCGGGACAGAAGCCTACGAGCAGTACTTC.

The chain joins TRBV3-1 (or the pseudogene TRBV3-2) to TRBJ2-1, with D possibly being TRBD2 (5 bases). The CDR3 runs to 13 residues. CDR1 and CDR2 (germline): LGHDT, YNNKEL (reference sequence). The V and J ends lost 6 bases and 8 bases respectively, with 14 bases between them. The CDR3 here is CASSSTPRDEQFF. DNA of the CDR3: TGTGCCAGCAGTTCGACTCCGCGGGATGAGCAGTTCTTC.

This clone showed up just a few times. V is TRBV2 and J is TRBJ2-7; 10 nucleotides line up with TRBD2. The J segment lost 3 bases and the V segment lost 3 bases, leaving 2 bases of the junction unmatched. Germline CDR1 and CDR2: SNHLY and FYNNEI. The CDR3 runs 14 residues. The CDR3 DNA reads TGTGCCAGCAGTGATTCTAGCGGGAGCTACGAGCAGTACTTC. Encoded protein: CASSDSSGSYEQYF. The full variable domain, its missing parts supplied by reference TRBV2 and TRBJ2-7, is EPEVTQTPSHQVTQMGQEVILRCVPISNHLYFYWYRQILGQKVEFLVSFYNNEISEKSEIFDDQFSVERPDGSNFTLKIRSTKLEDSAMYFCASSDSSGSYEQYFGPGTRLTVT.

This clone was counted a few times. J is TRBJ2-1 and V is TRBV19; the match to TRBD2 covers 8 bases. Losses at the gene ends were 3 bases for V and 5 bases for J; bases not matched to a gene: 12. The CDR3 totals 17 residues. Germline V gene lookup returns CDR1 LNHDA and CDR2 SQIVND (reference sequence). CDR3 DNA: TGTGCCAGTAGTATCCCGTCTAGCGGGTTGTACCACAATGAGCAGTTCTTC. It specifies CASSIPSSGLYHNEQFF.

The J gene is TRBJ2-2, the V gene TRBV19, with a tentative D call TRBD1 (6 bases). Germline V gene sequence: CDR1 LNHDA, CDR2 SQIVND (reference sequence). V gave up 0 bases and J gave up 4 bases, with 12 bases separating them. CDR3 length equals 16 residues. CDR3: CASSIEAGASTGELFF. As DNA, the CDR3 is TGTGCCAGTAGTATAGAGGCAGGGGCGAGCACCGGGGAGCTGTTTTTT.

The genes are TRBV25-1 and TRBJ2-3; TRBD1 matches at 11 bases. There are 16 residues in the CDR3. Unmatched junction bases numbered 7, after V lost 3 bases and J lost 5 bases. The germline V gene encodes CDR1 MGHDK and CDR2 SYGVNS. CDR3 sequence reads: CASSDTGTGGGDTQYF. The CDR3 DNA sequence: TGTGCCAGCAGTGACACCGGGACAGGGGGGGGAGATACGCAGTATTTT.

This sequence joins TRBV7-2 and TRBJ1-1, with D perhaps TRBD1 (5 bases). Trimming took 0 bases from V and 4 from J, leaving 12 bases between them. CDR1 and CDR2 (germline): SGHTA, FQGNSA. This CDR3 has 15 amino acids. DNA for the CDR3: TGTGCCAGCAGCTTAGCGGGGGGGATGGTCACTGAAGCTTTCTTT. This gives the protein CASSLAGGMVTEAFF. The whole variable domain, filled in from reference TRBV7-2 and TRBJ1-1, reads GAGVSQSPSNKVTEKGKDVELRCDPISGHTALYWYRQSLGQGLEFLIYFQGNSAPDKSGLPSDRFSAERTGGSVSTLTIQRTQQEDSAVYLCASSLAGGMVTEAFFGQGTRLTVV.

The chain is built from TRBV6-2 or TRBV6-3 and TRBJ1-1; 12 bases fit TRBD1. The CDR3 extends over 18 amino acids. J was trimmed by 1 base and V by 5 bases; bases with no gene match: 11. Germline CDR1 and CDR2: MNHEY and SVGEGT. In DNA, the CDR3 is TGTGCCAGCAGTCCGACCGGGACAGGGGGCCGGGGGAACACTGAAGCTTTCTTT. Amino acids: CASSPTGTGGRGNTEAFF.

The chain links TRBV28 to TRBJ1-2; 7 bases line up with TRBD1. V lost 1 base, J lost 5 bases, and 7 bases stayed unmatched. CDR1 is MDHEN and CDR2 is SYDVKM in the germline V gene. This CDR3 is 15 amino acids long. CDR3 in DNA: TGTGCCAGCAGTTTATTAATCGGACAGGCGTATGGCTACACCTTC. Amino acid sequence: CASSLLIGQAYGYTF.

The chain has TRBV4-1 and TRBJ2-5; no firm D call. V was pared by 1 base and J by 5 bases, with 8 bases between. The germline V gene has CDR1 MGHRA and CDR2 YSYEKL. The CDR3 length is 13 residues. The CDR3 coding sequence is TGCGCCAGCAGCCAAGTTCCTGTCGAGACCCAGTACTTC. It encodes CASSQVPVETQYF.

The CDR3: CASRPEQYNQPQHF. For the CDR3, the DNA is TGTGCCAGTAGGCCGGAACAGTACAATCAGCCCCAGCATTTT. The V call is TRBV19, the J call TRBJ1-5; D remains ambiguous. The V gene lost 6 bases and the J gene lost 3 bases, with 12 bases spanning the gap. The V gene's germline CDR1 is LNHDA and CDR2 SQIVND (reference sequence). The CDR3 sequence is 14 residues long.

The chain combines TRBV2 with TRBJ1-2, with 7 bases lining up with TRBD1. Germline assignment: CDR1 SNHLY and CDR2 FYNNEI. The CDR3 length is 13 residues. Trimming took 3 bases from V and 7 from J; bases not matched to a gene: 5. The CDR3 nucleotides read TGTGCCAGCAGTGAGCAGGGGGTGGGTGGCTACACCTTC. Protein product: CASSEQGVGGYTF.

This clone was recorded only once. The chain uses TRBV5-1 and TRBJ2-7; TRBD1 might be the D (6 bases). V was cut by 3 bases and J by 2 bases, with 12 bases left in between. CDR3 size: 14 residues. The germline V gene has CDR1 SGHRS and CDR2 YFSETQ. The CDR3 reads CASSSGQGTYEQYF. CDR3 nucleotides: TGCGCCAGCAGCTCGGGCCAGGGGACCTACGAGCAGTACTTC.